This T cell receptor beta chain was sequenced in a study of molecular identifiers for immune sequencing clone quantification. Whole-study results and caveats: Clones that had above 20 RNA copies took up over 97% of effector molecules but under 1% in naive cells. Sharing of a barcode by identical TCR molecules could cause highly expanded clone sizes to be underestimated. Detection of one spiked Jurkat cell's TCR RNA reportedly worked in one million naive cells.

CD8+CD4-CCR7+CD45RA+ cells were sorted as naive CD8 T cells. Germline assignment: CDR1 MNHEY and CDR2 SVGAGI. V was clipped by 0 bases and J by 7 bases, with 18 bases between them. This CDR3 is built from 17 residues. One entry per CDR3 protein, called by TCRdb with MiXCR from the PCR reads. The sample lists approximately 670,000 distinct CDR3 sequences, about 20% occurring once. A word on this clonotype: Its matching antigen is unknown.

The chain links TRBV6-5 to TRBJ2-2; weak D call: TRBD2 (5 bases). The sequenced material came from naive CD8+ T cells from blood, with Jurkat cell RNA spiked in. Specified subset: FACS-sorted CD8+CD4-CCR7+CD45RA+ naive T cells. The source of this sequence is a human donor in good health. Some libraries in this study had Jurkat cell RNA spiked in. In DNA, the CDR3 is TGTGCCAGCAGTTACTCGTTTATCGGCGCTAGCTACGGGGAGCTGTTTTTT. Protein sequence: CASSYSFIGASYGELFF.